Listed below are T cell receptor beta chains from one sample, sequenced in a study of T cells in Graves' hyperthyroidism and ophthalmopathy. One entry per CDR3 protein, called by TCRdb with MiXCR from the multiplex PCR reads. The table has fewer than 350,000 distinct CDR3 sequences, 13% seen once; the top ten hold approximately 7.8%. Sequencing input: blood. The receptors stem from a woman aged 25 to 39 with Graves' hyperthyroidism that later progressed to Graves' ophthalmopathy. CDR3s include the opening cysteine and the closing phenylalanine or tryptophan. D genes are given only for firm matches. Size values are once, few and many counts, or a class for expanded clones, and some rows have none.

CDR3 protein: CASSHSGDVKAQHF; CDR3 DNA: TGTGCCAGCAGCCACTCCGGGGACGTCAAGGCCCAGCATTTT; J gene: TRBJ1-5; clone size: many; D gene: -; V gene: TRBV3-1
CDR3 protein: CASYHGAGVQPQHF; CDR3 DNA: TGTGCCAGCTACCACGGGGCAGGGGTTCAGCCCCAGCATTTT; J gene: TRBJ1-5; clone size: -; D gene: -; V gene: TRBV12-3/TRBV12-4
CDR3 protein: CASSWGLAGLYKQYF; CDR3 DNA: TGTGCCAGCAGCTGGGGACTAGCGGGGCTTTACAAGCAGTACTTC; J gene: TRBJ2-7; clone size: few; D gene: TRBD2; V gene: TRBV11-2
CDR3 protein: CASSSRLAGDEQYF; CDR3 DNA: TGTGCCAGCAGCTCTAGACTAGCGGGAGACGAGCAGTACTTC; J gene: TRBJ2-7; clone size: many; D gene: TRBD2; V gene: TRBV7-2
CDR3 protein: CASSFEGGNTGELFF; CDR3 DNA: TGTGCCAGCAGCTTCGAGGGAGGGAACACCGGGGAGCTGTTTTTT; J gene: TRBJ2-2; clone size: many; D gene: -; V gene: TRBV7-2
CDR3 protein: CASSPGTGDSYEQYF; CDR3 DNA: TGTGCCAGCAGCCCCGGGACAGGGGATTCCTACGAGCAGTACTTC; J gene: TRBJ2-7; clone size: many; D gene: TRBD1; V gene: TRBV7-9
CDR3 protein: CASSYLPGELFF; CDR3 DNA: TGTGCCAGCAGTTATCTTCCTGGGGAGCTGTTTTTT; J gene: TRBJ2-2; clone size: few; D gene: -; V gene: TRBV6-1
CDR3 protein: CASIEKFRNEQFF; CDR3 DNA: TGTGCCAGCATTGAAAAATTTAGGAATGAGCAGTTCTTC; J gene: TRBJ2-1; clone size: few; D gene: -; V gene: TRBV6-2/TRBV6-3
CDR3 protein: CASSVSGLGYNEQFF; CDR3 DNA: TGTGCCAGCAGCGTGAGCGGTCTAGGCTACAATGAGCAGTTCTTC; J gene: TRBJ2-1; clone size: many; D gene: -; V gene: TRBV9
CDR3 protein: CASSETSGSGDTQYF; CDR3 DNA: TGCGCCAGCAGTGAGACTAGCGGGAGCGGCGATACGCAGTATTTT; J gene: TRBJ2-3; clone size: many; D gene: TRBD2; V gene: TRBV10-2
CDR3 protein: CASSSGLFSYEQYF; CDR3 DNA: TGCGCCAGCAGCTCCGGACTGTTCTCCTACGAGCAGTACTTC; J gene: TRBJ2-7; clone size: many; D gene: -; V gene: TRBV5-1
CDR3 protein: CASSFPDNEQFF; CDR3 DNA: TGTGCCAGCAGCTTCCCAGACAATGAGCAGTTCTTC; J gene: TRBJ2-1; clone size: -; D gene: -; V gene: TRBV7-2
CDR3 protein: CASSFSRDGRFQETQYF; CDR3 DNA: TGTGCCAGCAGCTTCAGCCGGGACGGGAGATTCCAAGAGACCCAGTACTTC; J gene: TRBJ2-5; clone size: many; D gene: -; V gene: TRBV7-9
CDR3 protein: CASSRDSFYEKLFF; CDR3 DNA: TGTGCCAGCAGCCGGGACAGCTTCTATGAAAAACTGTTTTTT; J gene: TRBJ1-4; clone size: many; D gene: TRBD1; V gene: TRBV7-9
CDR3 protein: CASSGGSGGPNTGELFF; CDR3 DNA: TGTGCCAGCAGTGGGGGTAGCGGGGGCCCAAACACCGGGGAGCTGTTTTTT; J gene: TRBJ2-2; clone size: -; D gene: TRBD2; V gene: TRBV12-3/TRBV12-4
CDR3 protein: CATSRDQGAVREKLFF; CDR3 DNA: TGTGCCACCAGCAGAGACCAGGGGGCGGTTAGGGAAAAACTGTTTTTT; J gene: TRBJ1-4; clone size: -; D gene: TRBD1; V gene: TRBV15
CDR3 protein: CSVLTDTQYF; CDR3 DNA: TGCAGCGTTCTAACAGATACGCAGTATTTT; J gene: TRBJ2-3; clone size: many; D gene: -; V gene: TRBV29-1
CDR3 protein: CSGRTGLYGYTF; CDR3 DNA: TGCAGCGGTCGGACAGGGCTTTATGGCTACACCTTC; J gene: TRBJ1-2; clone size: few; D gene: TRBD1; V gene: TRBV29-1
CDR3 protein: CASHGTAKDSPLHF; CDR3 DNA: TGTGCCAGCCACGGGACAGCTAAAGATTCACCCCTCCACTTT; J gene: TRBJ1-6; clone size: -; D gene: TRBD1; V gene: TRBV6-1
CDR3 protein: CSAVGLATTFSYEQYF; CDR3 DNA: TGCAGTGCTGTTGGACTAGCAACAACCTTCTCCTACGAGCAGTACTTC; J gene: TRBJ2-7; clone size: many; D gene: TRBD2; V gene: TRBV20-1
CDR3 protein: CASSSTYGTGETEAFF; CDR3 DNA: TGTGCCAGCAGCTCTACTTACGGGACAGGGGAAACTGAAGCTTTCTTT; J gene: TRBJ1-1; clone size: few; D gene: TRBD1; V gene: TRBV6-1
CDR3 protein: CSVEDFGSEQFF; CDR3 DNA: TGCAGCGTTGAAGATTTTGGGAGTGAGCAGTTCTTC; J gene: TRBJ2-1; clone size: many; D gene: -; V gene: TRBV29-1
CDR3 protein: CSVEDARQVADSNQPQHF; CDR3 DNA: TGCAGCGTTGAAGATGCCAGGCAGGTTGCGGATAGCAATCAGCCCCAGCATTTT; J gene: TRBJ1-5; clone size: -; D gene: -; V gene: TRBV29-1
CDR3 protein: CASSQGGDLNEQYF; CDR3 DNA: TGTGCCAGCAGCCAAGGGGGGGACTTAAACGAGCAGTACTTC; J gene: TRBJ2-7; clone size: few; D gene: -; V gene: TRBV4-2
CDR3 protein: CASSGGTGVSPLHF; CDR3 DNA: TGTGCCAGCAGTGGAGGGACAGGGGTTTCACCCCTCCACTTT; J gene: TRBJ1-6; clone size: many; D gene: TRBD1; V gene: TRBV6-1
CDR3 protein: CASSPLTGALTYEQYF; CDR3 DNA: TGTGCCAGCAGTCCCCTAACAGGGGCCTTAACCTACGAGCAGTACTTC; J gene: TRBJ2-7; clone size: many; D gene: TRBD1; V gene: TRBV27
CDR3 protein: CANIKRIISYNEQFF; CDR3 DNA: TGTGCCAATATAAAACGTATCATTTCCTACAATGAGCAGTTCTTC; J gene: TRBJ2-1; clone size: many; D gene: -; V gene: TRBV7-3
CDR3 protein: CASSYSASPYEQYF; CDR3 DNA: TGTGCCAGCAGTTACTCGGCTTCCCCCTACGAGCAGTACTTC; J gene: TRBJ2-7; clone size: few; D gene: -; V gene: TRBV6-2/TRBV6-3
CDR3 protein: CASSIMRFSNQPQHF; CDR3 DNA: TGTGCCAGTAGTATAATGCGATTTAGCAATCAGCCCCAGCATTTT; J gene: TRBJ1-5; clone size: -; D gene: -; V gene: TRBV19
CDR3 protein: CASRRLAEETQYF; CDR3 DNA: TGTGCCAGCAGAAGACTAGCGGAAGAGACCCAGTACTTC; J gene: TRBJ2-5; clone size: -; D gene: TRBD2; V gene: TRBV6-1
CDR3 protein: CASSPGSSTGYIEQFF; CDR3 DNA: TGTGCCAGCTCACCTGGTTCTTCGACCGGGTATATTGAGCAGTTCTTC; J gene: TRBJ2-1; clone size: many; D gene: -; V gene: TRBV18
CDR3 protein: CASSPTAKNIQYF; CDR3 DNA: TGTGCCAGCAGCCCGACAGCCAAAAACATTCAGTACTTC; J gene: TRBJ2-4; clone size: -; D gene: -; V gene: TRBV7-9
CDR3 protein: CASRAGDPGYEKLFF; CDR3 DNA: TGTGCCAGTCGGGCCGGGGACCCGGGCTACGAAAAACTGTTTTTT; J gene: TRBJ1-4; clone size: few; D gene: -; V gene: TRBV19
CDR3 protein: CASSPTGGYTF; CDR3 DNA: TGTGCCAGCAGTCCGACAGGTGGCTACACCTTC; J gene: TRBJ1-2; clone size: -; D gene: -; V gene: TRBV6-1
CDR3 protein: CSATQGSGNTIYF; CDR3 DNA: TGCAGTGCAACACAGGGATCTGGAAACACCATATATTTT; J gene: TRBJ1-3; clone size: many; D gene: -; V gene: TRBV20-1
CDR3 protein: CASSQNPAGDSDTQYF; CDR3 DNA: TGTGCCAGCAGCCAAAATCCAGCGGGAGATTCGGATACGCAGTATTTT; J gene: TRBJ2-3; clone size: few; D gene: TRBD2; V gene: TRBV3-1
CDR3 protein: CSAQQGGQETQYF; CDR3 DNA: TGCAGTGCTCAACAGGGGGGCCAAGAGACCCAGTACTTC; J gene: TRBJ2-5; clone size: many; D gene: TRBD1; V gene: TRBV20-1